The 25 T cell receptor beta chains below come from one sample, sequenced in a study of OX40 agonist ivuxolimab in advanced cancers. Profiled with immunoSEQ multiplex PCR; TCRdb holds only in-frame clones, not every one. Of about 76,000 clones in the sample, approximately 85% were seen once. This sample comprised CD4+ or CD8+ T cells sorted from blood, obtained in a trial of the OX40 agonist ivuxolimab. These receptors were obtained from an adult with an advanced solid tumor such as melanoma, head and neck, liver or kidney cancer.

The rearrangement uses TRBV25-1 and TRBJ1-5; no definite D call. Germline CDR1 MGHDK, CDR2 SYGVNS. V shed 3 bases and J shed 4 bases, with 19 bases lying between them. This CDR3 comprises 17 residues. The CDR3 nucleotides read TGTGCCAGCAGTGAGCCGGGAGTAGATTGGGGAAATCAGCCCCAGCATTTT. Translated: CASSEPGVDWGNQPQHF.

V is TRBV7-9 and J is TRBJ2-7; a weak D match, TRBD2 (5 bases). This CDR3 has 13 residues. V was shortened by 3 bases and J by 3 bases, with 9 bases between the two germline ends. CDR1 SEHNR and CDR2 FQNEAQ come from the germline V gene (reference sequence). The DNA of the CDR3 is TGTGCCAGCAGCTTTACCGGGGTCTACGAGCAGTACTTC. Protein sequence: CASSFTGVYEQYF. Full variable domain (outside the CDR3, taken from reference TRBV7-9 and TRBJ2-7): DTGVSQNPRHKITKRGQNVTFRCDPISEHNRLYWYRQTLGQGPEFLTYFQNEAQLEKSRLLSDRFSAERPKGSFSTLEIQRTEQGDSAMYLCASSFTGVYEQYFGPGTRLTVT.

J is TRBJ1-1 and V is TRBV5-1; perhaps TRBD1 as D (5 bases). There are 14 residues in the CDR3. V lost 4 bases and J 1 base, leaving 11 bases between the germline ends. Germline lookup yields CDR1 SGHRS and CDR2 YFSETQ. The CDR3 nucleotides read TGCGCCAGCAGCGTCCGGGGGACGAACACTGAAGCTTTCTTT. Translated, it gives CASSVRGTNTEAFF.

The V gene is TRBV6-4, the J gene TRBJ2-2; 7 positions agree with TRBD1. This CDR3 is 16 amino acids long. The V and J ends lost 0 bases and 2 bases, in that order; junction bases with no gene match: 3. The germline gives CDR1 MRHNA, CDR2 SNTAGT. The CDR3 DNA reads TGTGCCAGCAGTGACTCGACAGGGCTTAACACCGGGGAGCTGTTTTTT. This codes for CASSDSTGLNTGELFF.

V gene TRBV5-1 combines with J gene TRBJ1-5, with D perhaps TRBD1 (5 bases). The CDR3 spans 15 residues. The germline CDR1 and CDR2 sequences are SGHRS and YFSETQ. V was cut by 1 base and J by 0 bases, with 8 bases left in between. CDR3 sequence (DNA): TGCGCCAGCAGCTTGTCGGGGGGTAGCAATCAGCCCCAGCATTTT. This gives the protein CASSLSGGSNQPQHF.

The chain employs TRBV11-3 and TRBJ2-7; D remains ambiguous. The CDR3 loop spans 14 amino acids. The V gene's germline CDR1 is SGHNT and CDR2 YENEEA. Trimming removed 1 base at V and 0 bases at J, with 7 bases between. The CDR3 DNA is TGTGCCAGCAGCTTAGTAGCTGGCTCCTACGAGCAGTACTTC. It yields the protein CASSLVAGSYEQYF.

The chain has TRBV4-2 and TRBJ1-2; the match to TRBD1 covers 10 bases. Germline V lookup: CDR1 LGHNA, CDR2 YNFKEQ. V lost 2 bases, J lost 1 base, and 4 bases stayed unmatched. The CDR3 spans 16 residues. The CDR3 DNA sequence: TGTGCCAGCAGCCAACGGACAGGGGGTGTTAACTATGGCTACACCTTC. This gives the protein CASSQRTGGVNYGYTF.

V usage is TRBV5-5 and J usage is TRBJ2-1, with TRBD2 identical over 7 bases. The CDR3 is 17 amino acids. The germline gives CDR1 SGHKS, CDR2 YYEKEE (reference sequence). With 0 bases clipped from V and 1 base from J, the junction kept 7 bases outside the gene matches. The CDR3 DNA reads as TGTGCCAGCAGCTTGGTGGAGGGGAGGGGATCCTACAATGAGCAGTTCTTC. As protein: CASSLVEGRGSYNEQFF.

The CDR3 sequence is CASSPPTGLTTGELFF. In DNA, the CDR3 is TGTGCCAGCTCCCCGCCGACAGGGCTCACTACCGGGGAGCTGTTTTTT. V is TRBV18 and J is TRBJ2-2; 7 positions agree with TRBD1. This CDR3 contains 16 residues. J gave up 5 bases and V 6 bases, and 12 bases lay outside the gene matches. From germline, CDR1 is KGHSH and CDR2 LQKENI.

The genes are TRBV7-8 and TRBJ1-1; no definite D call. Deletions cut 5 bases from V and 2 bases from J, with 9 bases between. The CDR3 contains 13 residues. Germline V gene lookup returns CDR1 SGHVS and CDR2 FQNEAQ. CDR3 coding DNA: TGTGCCAGCAGCGTTACCCCAAACACTGAAGCTTTCTTT. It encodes CASSVTPNTEAFF.

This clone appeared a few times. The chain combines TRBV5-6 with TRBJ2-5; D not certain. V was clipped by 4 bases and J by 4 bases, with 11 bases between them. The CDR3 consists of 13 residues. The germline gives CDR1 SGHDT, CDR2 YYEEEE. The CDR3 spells CASSVPSGETQYF. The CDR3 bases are TGTGCCAGCAGCGTGCCGTCCGGAGAGACCCAGTACTTC.

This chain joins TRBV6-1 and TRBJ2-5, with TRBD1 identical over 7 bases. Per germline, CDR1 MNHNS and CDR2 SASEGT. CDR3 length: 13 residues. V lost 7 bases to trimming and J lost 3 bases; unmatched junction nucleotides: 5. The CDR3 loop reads CASTPGTEETQYF. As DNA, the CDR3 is TGTGCCAGCACCCCGGGGACAGAAGAGACCCAGTACTTC.

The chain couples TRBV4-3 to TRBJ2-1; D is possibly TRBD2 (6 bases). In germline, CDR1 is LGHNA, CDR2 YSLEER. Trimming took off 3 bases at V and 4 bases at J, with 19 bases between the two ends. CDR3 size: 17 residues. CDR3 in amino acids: CASSHAGGRLSYNEQFF. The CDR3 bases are TGCGCCAGCAGCCACGCTGGGGGGAGGCTATCGTACAATGAGCAGTTCTTC.

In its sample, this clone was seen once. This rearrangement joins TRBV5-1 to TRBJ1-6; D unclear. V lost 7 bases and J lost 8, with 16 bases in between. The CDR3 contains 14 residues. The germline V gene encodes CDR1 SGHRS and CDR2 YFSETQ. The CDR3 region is CASQEGVFDSPLHF. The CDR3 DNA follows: TGCGCCAGCCAGGAGGGAGTGTTTGATTCACCCCTCCACTTT.

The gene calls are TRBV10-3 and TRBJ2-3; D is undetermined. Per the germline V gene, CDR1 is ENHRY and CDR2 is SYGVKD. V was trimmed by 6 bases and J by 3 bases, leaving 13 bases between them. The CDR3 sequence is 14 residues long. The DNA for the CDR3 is TGTGCCATCAGACCTGGTTTGAGTACAGATACGCAGTATTTT. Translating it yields CAIRPGLSTDTQYF.

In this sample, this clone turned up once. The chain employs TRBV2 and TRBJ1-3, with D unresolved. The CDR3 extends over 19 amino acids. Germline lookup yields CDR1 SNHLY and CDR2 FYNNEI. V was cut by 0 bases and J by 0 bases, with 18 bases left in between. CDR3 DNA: TGTGCCAGCAGTGAAGCGCTAAATTCACCCAAACCCTCTGGAAACACCATATATTTT. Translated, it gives CASSEALNSPKPSGNTIYF. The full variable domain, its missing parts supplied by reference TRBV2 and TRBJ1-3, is EPEVTQTPSHQVTQMGQEVILRCVPISNHLYFYWYRQILGQKVEFLVSFYNNEISEKSEIFDDQFSVERPDGSNFTLKIRSTKLEDSAMYFCASSEALNSPKPSGNTIYFGEGSWLTVV.

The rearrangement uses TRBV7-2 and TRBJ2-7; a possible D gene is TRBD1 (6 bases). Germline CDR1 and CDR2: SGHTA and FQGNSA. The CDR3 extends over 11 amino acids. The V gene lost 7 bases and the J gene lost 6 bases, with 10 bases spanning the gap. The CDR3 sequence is CASNSGVEQYF. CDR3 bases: TGTGCCAGCAACTCAGGGGTCGAGCAGTACTTC.

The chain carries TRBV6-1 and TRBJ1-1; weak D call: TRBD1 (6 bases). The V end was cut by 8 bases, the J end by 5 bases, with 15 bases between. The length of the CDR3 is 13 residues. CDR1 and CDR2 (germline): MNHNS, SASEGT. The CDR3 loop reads CASRGQGRTEAFF. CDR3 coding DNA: TGTGCCAGCCGGGGTCAGGGGCGAACTGAAGCTTTCTTT.

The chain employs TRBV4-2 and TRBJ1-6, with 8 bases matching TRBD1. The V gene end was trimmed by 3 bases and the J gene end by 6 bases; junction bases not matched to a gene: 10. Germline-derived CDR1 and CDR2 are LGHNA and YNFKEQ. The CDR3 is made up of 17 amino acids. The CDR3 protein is CASSQLSGGNSNSPLHF. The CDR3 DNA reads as TGTGCCAGCAGCCAGCTTTCAGGGGGCAATAGTAATTCACCCCTCCACTTT.

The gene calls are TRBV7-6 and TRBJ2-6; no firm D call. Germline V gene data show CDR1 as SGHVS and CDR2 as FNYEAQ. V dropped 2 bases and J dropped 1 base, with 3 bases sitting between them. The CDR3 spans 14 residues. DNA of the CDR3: TGTGCCAGCAGCTTAAGTTCTGGGGCCAACGTCCTGACTTTC. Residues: CASSLSSGANVLTF.

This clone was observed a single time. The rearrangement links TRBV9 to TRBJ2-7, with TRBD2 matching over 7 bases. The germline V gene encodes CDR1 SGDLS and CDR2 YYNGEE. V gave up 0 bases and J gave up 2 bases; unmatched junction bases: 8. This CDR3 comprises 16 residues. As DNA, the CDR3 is TGTGCCAGCAGCGTAGCAGCGGCGGCGGGGGCCTACGAGCAGTACTTC. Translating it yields CASSVAAAAGAYEQYF. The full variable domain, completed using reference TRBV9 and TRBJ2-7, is DSGVTQTPKHLITATGQRVTLRCSPRSGDLSVYWYQQSLDQGLQFLIQYYNGEERAKGNILERFSAQQFPDLHSELNLSSLELGDSALYFCASSVAAAAGAYEQYFGPGTRLTVT.

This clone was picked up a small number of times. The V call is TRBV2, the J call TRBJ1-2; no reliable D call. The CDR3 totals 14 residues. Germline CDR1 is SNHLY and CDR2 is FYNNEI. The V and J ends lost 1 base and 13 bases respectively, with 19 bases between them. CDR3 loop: CASSEGRVPPESTF. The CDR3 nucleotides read TGTGCCAGCAGTGAAGGCCGGGTCCCCCCCGAGAGCACCTTC. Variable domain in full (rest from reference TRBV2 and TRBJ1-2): EPEVTQTPSHQVTQMGQEVILRCVPISNHLYFYWYRQILGQKVEFLVSFYNNEISEKSEIFDDQFSVERPDGSNFTLKIRSTKLEDSAMYFCASSEGRVPPESTFGSGTRLTVV.

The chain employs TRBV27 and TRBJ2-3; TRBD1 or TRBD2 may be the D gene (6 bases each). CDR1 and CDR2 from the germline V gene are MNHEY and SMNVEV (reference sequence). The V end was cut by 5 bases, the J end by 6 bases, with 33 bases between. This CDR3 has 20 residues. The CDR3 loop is CASSPSPPALGMGGRDTQYF. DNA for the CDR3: TGTGCCAGCAGTCCCAGCCCCCCGGCCCTGGGGATGGGGGGCCGCGATACGCAGTATTTT.

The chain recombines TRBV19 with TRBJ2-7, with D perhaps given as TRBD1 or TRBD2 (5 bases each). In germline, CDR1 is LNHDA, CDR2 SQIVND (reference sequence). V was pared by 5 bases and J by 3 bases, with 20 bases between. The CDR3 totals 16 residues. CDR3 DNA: TGTGCCAGTAGTCCCCAAGGACGGGGCAGTCTCTACGAGCAGTACTTC. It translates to CASSPQGRGSLYEQYF.

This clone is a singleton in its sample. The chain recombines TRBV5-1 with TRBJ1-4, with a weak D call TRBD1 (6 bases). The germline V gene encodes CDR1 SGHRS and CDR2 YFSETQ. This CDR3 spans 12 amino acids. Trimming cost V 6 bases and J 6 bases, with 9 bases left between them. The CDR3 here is CASKHRDEKLFF. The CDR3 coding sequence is TGCGCCAGCAAACACAGGGATGAAAAACTGTTTTTT. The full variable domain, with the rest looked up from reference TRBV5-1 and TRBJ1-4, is KAGVTQTPRYLIKTRGQQVTLSCSPISGHRSVSWYQQTPGQGLQFLFEYFSETQRNKGNFPGRFSGRQFSNSRSEMNVSTLELGDSALYLCASKHRDEKLFFGSGTQLSVL.